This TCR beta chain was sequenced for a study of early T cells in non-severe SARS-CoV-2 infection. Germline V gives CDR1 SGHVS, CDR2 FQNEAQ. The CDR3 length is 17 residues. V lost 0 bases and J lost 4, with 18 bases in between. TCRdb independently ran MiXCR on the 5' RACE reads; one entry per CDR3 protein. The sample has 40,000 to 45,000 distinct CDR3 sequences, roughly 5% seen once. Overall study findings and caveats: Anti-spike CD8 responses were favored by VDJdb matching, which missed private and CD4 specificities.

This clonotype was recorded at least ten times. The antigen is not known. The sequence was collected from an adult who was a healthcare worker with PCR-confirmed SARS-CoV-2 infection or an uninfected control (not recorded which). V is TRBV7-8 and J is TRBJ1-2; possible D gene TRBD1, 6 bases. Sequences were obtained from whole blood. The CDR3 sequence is CASSLAPTPRTAYGYTF. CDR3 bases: TGTGCCAGCAGCTTAGCCCCAACCCCTCGGACAGCCTATGGCTACACCTTC.